This T cell receptor beta chain was captured in a study of blood T cells in healthy people across ages. V shed 6 bases and J 8 bases; nucleotides not matched to a gene: 14. There are 15 residues in the CDR3. Germline values: CDR1 DFQATT, CDR2 SNEGSKA (reference sequence). Alongside a J-beta primer mix, a sample-barcoded 5' primer served in a second PCR lasting about 7 to 12 cycles. A template-switch adaptor containing 12 random nucleotides labeled each cDNA molecule. TCRdb used MiXCR to reprocess the 5' RACE reads, holding one entry per CDR3 protein. The sample has 350,000 to 450,000 distinct CDR3 sequences, 50% to 60% seen once. Study-level findings and limits: Relative to aged donors, long-lived donors carried more naive CD4+ cells and displayed higher diversity. Using unsorted PBMCs precluded a conclusive naive versus antigen-experienced comparison. TCR beta diversity per million T cells fell roughly linearly with age.

This clonotype was detected a few times. The antigen is unknown. The chain couples TRBV20-1 to TRBJ2-1; 9 nucleotides agree with TRBD1. Sequencing input: blood. This sequence was found in a man between 60 and 75 years old in good health. CDR3 loop: CSAPGPGTGSDEQFF. CDR3 nucleotide sequence: TGCAGTGCCCCTGGGCCCGGGACAGGGAGCGATGAGCAGTTCTTC.